A single sample gave rise to the 25 T cell receptor beta chains below, sequenced in a study of blood T cell repertoires in COVID-19. The table came from immunoSEQ multiplex PCR; TCRdb's copy has only in-frame clones and leaves some out. The sample has approximately 220,000 clones, approximately 89% seen once. The sequencing input was PBMCs or T cells enriched from blood (not recorded which). Every receptor here comes from a woman aged 25 to 39 with acute COVID-19.

The J gene is TRBJ1-1, the V gene TRBV7-8; 9 bases are a match to TRBD1. Unmatched junction bases numbered 8, after V lost 5 bases and J lost 1 base. The CDR3 contains 16 residues. Looked up from germline, CDR1 is SGHVS and CDR2 is FQNEAQ. The CDR3 bases are TGTGCCAGCAGCCCGGACAGGGGTTTGGGGAACACTGAAGCTTTCTTT. Amino acids: CASSPDRGLGNTEAFF.

The CDR3 loop reads CASGLLRPRGSSNQPQHF. As DNA, the CDR3 is TGTGCTAGTGGTTTGCTTCGACCGCGGGGCTCGAGCAATCAGCCCCAGCATTTT. The genes are TRBV12-5 and TRBJ1-5, with D possibly being TRBD1 (5 bases). Germline loops: CDR1 LGHNT, CDR2 FRNRAP. Trimming took 2 bases from V and 1 from J, leaving 18 bases between them. The CDR3 runs 18 residues.

This clone was seen a few times. The V gene is TRBV5-1, the J gene TRBJ2-7; the D gene is possibly TRBD2 (6 bases). Germline V CDR1 and CDR2: SGHRS, YFSETQ. The CDR3 spans 15 residues. Trimming removed 0 bases at V and 2 bases at J, with 12 bases between. The CDR3 protein is CASSLEAGMTYEQYF. The DNA for the CDR3 is TGCGCCAGCAGCTTGGAGGCGGGGATGACCTACGAGCAGTACTTC.

This rearrangement joins TRBV20-1 to TRBJ2-1; maybe TRBD2 (6 bases). V was cut by 5 bases and J by 10 bases, with 12 bases left in between. The CDR3 length is 11 residues. CDR1 DFQATT and CDR2 SNEGSKA come from the germline V gene (reference sequence). DNA for the CDR3: TGCAGTGCTGCCCGGGACTCGGAGCAGTTCTTC. Protein sequence: CSAARDSEQFF.

The V gene is TRBV29-1, the J gene TRBJ2-1; 7 bases map to TRBD1. The CDR3 sequence is 13 residues long. CDR1 is SQVTM and CDR2 is ANQGSEA in the germline V gene. V dropped 0 bases and J dropped 5; count of bases not matched to a gene: 1. CDR3 DNA sequence: TGCAGCGTTGAAGATCAGGGGGACAATGAGCAGTTCTTC. This encodes CSVEDQGDNEQFF.

The CDR3 sequence is CASSFPDRGGETQYF. The CDR3 nucleotides read TGTGCCAGCAGTTTTCCAGACAGGGGGGGAGAGACCCAGTACTTC. This chain connects TRBV25-1 to TRBJ2-5, with TRBD1 matching over 9 bases. Germline values: CDR1 MGHDK, CDR2 SYGVNS. J lost 4 bases, V lost 5 bases, and 8 bases had no gene match. CDR3 length: 15 residues.

This clone was counted a few times. The chain uses TRBV25-1 and TRBJ1-3, with 8 nucleotides matching TRBD1. Trimming took 5 bases from V and 2 from J; bases not matched to a gene: 8. The length of the CDR3 is 16 residues. Looked up from germline, CDR1 is MGHDK and CDR2 is SYGVNS. For the CDR3, the DNA is TGTGCCAGCAGTCCCCAGGGGGCGCTGGCTGGAAACACCATATATTTT. It encodes CASSPQGALAGNTIYF.

The gene calls are TRBV27 and TRBJ1-2; TRBD1 matches at 10 bases. The CDR3 is made up of 16 amino acids. Losses at the gene ends were 5 bases for V and 4 bases for J; bases not matched to a gene: 10. Germline-derived CDR1 and CDR2 are MNHEY and SMNVEV (reference sequence). CDR3 in DNA: TGTGCCAGCAGTACCCCTACGGGACAGGGGTTCTATGGCTACACCTTC. It specifies CASSTPTGQGFYGYTF.

The J gene is TRBJ2-2, the V gene TRBV5-4, with D perhaps matching TRBD2 (6 bases). Germline lookup yields CDR1 SGHNT and CDR2 YYREEE (reference sequence). The CDR3 runs to 16 residues. The V and J ends lost 5 bases and 2 bases respectively, with 16 bases between them. In nucleotides, the CDR3 is TGTGCCAGCAGGAAAACCGGGACTCGTAACACCGGGGAGCTGTTTTTT. Translating gives CASRKTGTRNTGELFF.

This chain uses TRBV19 with TRBJ2-5; TRBD1 matches 7 bases. The CDR3 consists of 15 residues. Germline V gene sequence: CDR1 LNHDA, CDR2 SQIVND (reference sequence). Trimming took 6 bases from V and 2 from J; bases not matched to a gene: 9. For the CDR3, the DNA is TGTGCCAGTAGAAGCAGGACAGGACAACAAGAGACCCAGTACTTC. It yields the protein CASRSRTGQQETQYF. Together with reference TRBV19 and TRBJ2-5, the CDR3 gives the full variable domain: DGGITQSPKYLFRKEGQNVTLSCEQNLNHDAMYWYRQDPGQGLRLIYYSQIVNDFQKGDIAEGYSVSREKKESFPLTVTSAQKNPTAFYLCASRSRTGQQETQYFGPGTRLLVL.

In its sample, this clone was seen a few times. The chain is built from TRBV2 and TRBJ1-1, with TRBD1 matching over 7 bases. The CDR3 sequence is 13 residues long. V trimming: 9 bases; J trimming: 3 bases; junction bases outside the gene matches: 7. Germline values: CDR1 SNHLY, CDR2 FYNNEI. This CDR3 reads CASSGTVDTEAFF. CDR3 DNA sequence: TGTGCCAGTTCCGGGACAGTGGACACTGAAGCTTTCTTT.

The genes are TRBV2 and TRBJ2-1; D is perhaps TRBD1 (6 bases). Germline CDR1 and CDR2: SNHLY and FYNNEI. Deletions cut 3 bases from V and 2 bases from J, with 14 bases between. The CDR3 length is 16 residues. CDR3 DNA sequence: TGTGCCAGCAGTGACACGGACAGACGAGCCTACAATGAGCAGTTCTTC. Translated: CASSDTDRRAYNEQFF.

This clone was seen only once. The gene calls are TRBV2 and TRBJ1-4; tentatively, D is TRBD1 (5 bases). The length of the CDR3 is 15 residues. V was trimmed by 6 bases and J by 3 bases, leaving 14 bases between them. Looked up from germline, CDR1 is SNHLY and CDR2 is FYNNEI. The CDR3, as DNA: TGTGCCAGCAGCATAAACGGGGGATCTAATGAAAAACTGTTTTTT. It yields the protein CASSINGGSNEKLFF. Combining the CDR3 with reference TRBV2 and TRBJ1-4 gives the whole variable domain EPEVTQTPSHQVTQMGQEVILRCVPISNHLYFYWYRQILGQKVEFLVSFYNNEISEKSEIFDDQFSVERPDGSNFTLKIRSTKLEDSAMYFCASSINGGSNEKLFFGSGTQLSVL.

The chain carries TRBV14 and TRBJ1-5; possible D gene TRBD1, 6 bases. CDR1 and CDR2 from the germline V gene are SGHDN and FVKESK. The V and J ends lost 5 bases and 2 bases respectively, with 13 bases between them. This CDR3 has 15 amino acids. CDR3 in DNA: TGTGCCAGCAGCTCCGGGGGGGCTGGCAATCAGCCCCAGCATTTT. It translates to CASSSGGAGNQPQHF.

The chain couples TRBV30 to TRBJ2-5; D perhaps matches TRBD2 (5 bases). Per the germline V gene, CDR1 is GTSNPN and CDR2 is SVGIG (reference sequence). Trimming removed 0 bases from V and 6 bases from J, with 8 bases in between. This CDR3 has 12 amino acids. Written as DNA, the CDR3 is TGTGCCTGGAGTGTACAGCGGCAGACCCAGTACTTC. This sequence encodes CAWSVQRQTQYF.

The chain joins TRBV30 to TRBJ1-1; 7 positions match TRBD1. With V trimmed by 1 base and J by 11 bases, 4 bases remained unmatched. CDR1 is GTSNPN, CDR2 SVGIG, per germline (reference sequence). The CDR3 runs to 11 residues. CDR3 bases: TGTGCCTGGAGTGGCGGGACAGTTGCTTTCTTT. Translating it yields CAWSGGTVAFF.

The chain couples TRBV30 to TRBJ1-4; 7 bases line up with TRBD1. With V trimmed by 0 bases and J by 2 bases, 6 bases remained unmatched. The CDR3 runs 16 residues. Germline CDR1 reads GTSNPN; CDR2 reads SVGIG (reference sequence). The chain's CDR3 is CAWSVRPGQTNEKLFF. As DNA, the CDR3 is TGTGCCTGGAGTGTAAGACCGGGACAGACTAATGAAAAACTGTTTTTT.

The rearrangement joins TRBV27 to TRBJ1-4; D gene uncertain. CDR1 and CDR2 from the germline V gene are MNHEY and SMNVEV (reference sequence). The CDR3 covers 15 residues. The V and J ends lost 1 base and 5 bases respectively, with 11 bases between them. CDR3 nucleotides: TGTGCCAGCAGTTTATTATTAGCGGGGAATGAAAAACTGTTTTTT. This translates into CASSLLLAGNEKLFF.

Written as DNA, the CDR3 is TGTGCCTGGAGAAAGTCTAGCGGGGATCTCTCCTACAATGAGCAGTTCTTC. Protein: CAWRKSSGDLSYNEQFF. J is TRBJ2-1 and V is TRBV30; 9 bases match TRBD2. The ends lost 3 bases at V and 0 bases at J; junction bases unmatched: 9. The CDR3 runs 17 residues. Germline lookup yields CDR1 GTSNPN and CDR2 SVGIG (reference sequence).

The V call is TRBV5-4, the J call TRBJ1-2, with D uncertain. V was cut by 3 bases and J by 2 bases, with 11 bases left in between. CDR3 size: 14 residues. CDR1 and CDR2 (germline): SGHNT, YYREEE (reference sequence). The CDR3 DNA reads as TGTGCCAGCAGCTCTTCCCGGGGAAACTATGGCTACACCTTC. This translates into CASSSSRGNYGYTF.

This chain joins TRBV5-1 and TRBJ2-7, with 9 bases that match TRBD1. V was clipped by 5 bases and J by 3 bases; unmatched bases: 0. CDR3 length equals 12 residues. Germline CDR1 SGHRS, CDR2 YFSETQ. CDR3 amino acids: CASRGQGYEQYF. The CDR3 DNA is TGCGCCAGCAGGGGACAGGGCTACGAGCAGTACTTC. Complete variable domain (other parts from reference TRBV5-1 and TRBJ2-7): KAGVTQTPRYLIKTRGQQVTLSCSPISGHRSVSWYQQTPGQGLQFLFEYFSETQRNKGNFPGRFSGRQFSNSRSEMNVSTLELGDSALYLCASRGQGYEQYFGPGTRLTVT.

The chain combines TRBV6-2 or TRBV6-3 with TRBJ2-2; 9 nucleotides agree with TRBD2. With V trimmed by 3 bases and J by 7 bases, 9 bases remained unmatched. Per germline, CDR1 MNHEY and CDR2 SVGEGT. CDR3 length: 16 residues. This CDR3 reads CASSYSGGLAGGELFF. In DNA form, the CDR3 reads TGTGCCAGCAGTTATTCTGGGGGACTAGCCGGCGGGGAGCTGTTTTTT.

The V and J genes are TRBV10-2 and TRBJ2-3; 9 bases match TRBD2. Germline trimming cut 4 bases from V and 3 bases from J; bases unmatched to any gene: 11. This CDR3 has 17 amino acids. Germline V gene lookup returns CDR1 WSHSY and CDR2 SAAADI. This CDR3 is CASSGSVAGVRTDTQYF. Written as DNA, the CDR3 is TGCGCCAGCAGTGGGTCCGTAGCGGGGGTAAGGACAGATACGCAGTATTTT.

This chain joins TRBV5-6 and TRBJ2-3; D is unclear. From germline, CDR1 is SGHDT and CDR2 YYEEEE. The V gene lost 4 bases and the J gene lost 8 bases, with 23 bases spanning the gap. The CDR3 is made up of 16 amino acids. CDR3 amino acids: CASSQSSLGLMGTQYF. In DNA form, the CDR3 reads TGTGCCAGCAGCCAAAGCAGCTTGGGCCTCATGGGTACGCAGTATTTT.

This chain connects TRBV7-2 to TRBJ1-1, with 7 bases that match TRBD1. The CDR3 consists of 14 residues. Germline-derived CDR1 and CDR2 are SGHTA and FQGNSA. Trimming cost V 2 bases and J 4 bases; bases outside gene matches: 4. CDR3 in DNA: TGTGCCAGCAGCTTAACCGGACAGGTCACTGAAGCTTTCTTT. Protein: CASSLTGQVTEAFF.